These 3 T cell receptor beta chains share one sample of origin, sequenced in a study of CD8 T cells in ankylosing spondylitis. Study results and caveats: Seemingly distinctive of ankylosing spondylitis blood was a TCR beta motif formed by eight highly homologous variants.

No antigen is known for these receptors. TCRdb re-called the 5' RACE reads through MiXCR, storing one row per CDR3 protein. There are roughly 470,000 distinct CDR3 sequences in the sample; 26% occur only once, and 0.89% lies in the top ten. Sequences were obtained from blood, either unsorted or a sorted T cell fraction (not recorded which). The receptors originated from a male donor with ankylosing spondylitis.

In regard to this clonotype: A read error may account for a junction end that differs from germline. This chain links TRBV20-1 with TRBJ1-3; 10 bases map to TRBD1. Germline CDR1 is DFQATT and CDR2 is SNEGSKA (reference sequence). The CDR3 contains 16 residues. CDR3 DNA sequence: TGCTGTGCAAACACCCGGGACAGGGGTTCTGGAAACACCATATATTTT. Protein: CCANTRDRGSGNTIYF.

The rearrangement joins TRBV15 to TRBJ2-1; D unclear. This CDR3 spans 12 amino acids. The ends were cut back, 0 bases at V and 12 bases at J, with 9 bases in the middle. The V gene's germline CDR1 is LNHNV and CDR2 YYDKDF (reference sequence). The CDR3 DNA sequence: TGTGCCACCAGCAGAGATAGTGGGGTGCAGTTCTTC. Translated: CATSRDSGVQFF. The full variable domain, its missing parts supplied by reference TRBV15 and TRBJ2-1, is DAMVIQNPRYQVTQFGKPVTLSCSQTLNHNVMYWYQQKSSQAPKLLFHYYDKDFNNEADTPDNFQSRRPNTSFCFLDIRSPGLGDTAMYLCATSRDSGVQFFGPGTRLTVL.

The chain couples TRBV11-2 to TRBJ2-7, with 8 positions matching TRBD2. Trimming cost V 5 bases and J 5 bases; bases outside gene matches: 8. The CDR3 runs 14 residues. CDR1 is SGHAT, CDR2 FQNNGV, per germline. Written as DNA, the CDR3 is TGTGCCAGCAGCCCTTTGACGGGAGGGCACGAGCAGTACGTC. Translating gives CASSPLTGGHEQYV.